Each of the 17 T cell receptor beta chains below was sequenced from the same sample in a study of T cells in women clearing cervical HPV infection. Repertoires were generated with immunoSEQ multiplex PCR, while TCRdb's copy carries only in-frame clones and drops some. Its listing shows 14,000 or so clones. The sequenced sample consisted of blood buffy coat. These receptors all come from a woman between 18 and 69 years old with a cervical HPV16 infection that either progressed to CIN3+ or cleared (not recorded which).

The part of the CDR3 DNA that was read is TGCGCCAGCAGCTTTCGGCAGGAGTATGGC. Translated, it gives CASSFRQEYG. The entire CDR3 protein reads CASSFRQEYGYTF. The rearrangement uses TRBV5-1 and TRBJ1-2; D unclear. The read terminates 3 residues before the CDR3 end, so the remaining end is supplied by the germline J gene. Trimming removed 2 bases at V and 5 bases at J, with 10 bases between. Germline V gene lookup returns CDR1 SGHRS and CDR2 YFSETQ. CDR3 length: 13 residues.

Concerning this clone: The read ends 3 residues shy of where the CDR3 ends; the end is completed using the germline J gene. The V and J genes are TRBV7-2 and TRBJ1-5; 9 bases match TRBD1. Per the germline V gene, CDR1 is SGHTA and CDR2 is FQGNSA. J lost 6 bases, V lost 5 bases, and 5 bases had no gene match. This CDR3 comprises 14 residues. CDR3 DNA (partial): TGTGCCAGCAGCATGGGACAGGGAACTCAGCCC. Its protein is CASSMGQGTQP. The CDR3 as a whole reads CASSMGQGTQPQHF. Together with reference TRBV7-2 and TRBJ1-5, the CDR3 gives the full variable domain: GAGVSQSPSNKVTEKGKDVELRCDPISGHTALYWYRQSLGQGLEFLIYFQGNSAPDKSGLPSDRFSAERTGGSVSTLTIQRTQQEDSAVYLCASSMGQGTQPQHFGDGTRLSIL.

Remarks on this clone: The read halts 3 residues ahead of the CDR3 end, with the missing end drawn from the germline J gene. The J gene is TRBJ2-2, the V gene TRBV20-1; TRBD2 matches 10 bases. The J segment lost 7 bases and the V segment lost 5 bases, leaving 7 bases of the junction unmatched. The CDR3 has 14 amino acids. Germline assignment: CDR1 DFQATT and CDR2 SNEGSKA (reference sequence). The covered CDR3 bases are TGCAGTGCTCGTTGGACTAGCGGAGGCGGGGAG. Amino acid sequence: CSARWTSGGGE. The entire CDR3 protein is CSARWTSGGGELFF.

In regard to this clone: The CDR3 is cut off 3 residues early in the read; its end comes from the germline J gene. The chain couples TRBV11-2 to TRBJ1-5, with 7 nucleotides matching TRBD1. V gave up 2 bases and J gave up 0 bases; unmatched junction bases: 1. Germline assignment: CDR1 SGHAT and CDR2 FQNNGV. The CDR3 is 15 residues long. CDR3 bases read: TGTGCCAGCAGCTTAACAGGGGTTAGCAATCAGCCC. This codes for CASSLTGVSNQP. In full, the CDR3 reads CASSLTGVSNQPQHF. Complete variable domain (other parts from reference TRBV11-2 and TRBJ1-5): EAGVAQSPRYKIIEKRQSVAFWCNPISGHATLYWYQQILGQGPKLLIQFQNNGVVDDSQLPKDRFSAERLKGVDSTLKIQPAKLEDSAVYLCASSLTGVSNQPQHFGDGTRLSIL.

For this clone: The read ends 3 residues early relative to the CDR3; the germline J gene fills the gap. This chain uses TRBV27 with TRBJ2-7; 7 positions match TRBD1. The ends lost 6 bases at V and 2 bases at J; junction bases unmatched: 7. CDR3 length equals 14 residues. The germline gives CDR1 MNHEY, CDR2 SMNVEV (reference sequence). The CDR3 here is CASSRTGTTYEQYF. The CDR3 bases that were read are TGTGCCAGCAGCAGGACAGGAACAACCTACGAG.

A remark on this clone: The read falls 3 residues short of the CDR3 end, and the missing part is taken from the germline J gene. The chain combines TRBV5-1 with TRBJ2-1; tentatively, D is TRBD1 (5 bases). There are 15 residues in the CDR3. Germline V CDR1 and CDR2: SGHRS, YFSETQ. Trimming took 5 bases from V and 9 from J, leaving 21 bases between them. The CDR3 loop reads CASRFVLQGSGEQFF. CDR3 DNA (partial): TGCGCCAGCAGATTTGTTCTCCAGGGATCAGGTGAG.

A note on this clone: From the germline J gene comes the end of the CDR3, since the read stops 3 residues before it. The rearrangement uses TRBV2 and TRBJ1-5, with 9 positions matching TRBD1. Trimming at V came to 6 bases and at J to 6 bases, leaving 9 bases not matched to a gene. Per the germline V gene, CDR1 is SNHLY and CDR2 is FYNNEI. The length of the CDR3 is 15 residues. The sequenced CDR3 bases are TGTGCCAGCAGAGAAAACACAGGGGGCGGTCAGCCC. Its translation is CASRENTGGGQP. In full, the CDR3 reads CASRENTGGGQPQHF.

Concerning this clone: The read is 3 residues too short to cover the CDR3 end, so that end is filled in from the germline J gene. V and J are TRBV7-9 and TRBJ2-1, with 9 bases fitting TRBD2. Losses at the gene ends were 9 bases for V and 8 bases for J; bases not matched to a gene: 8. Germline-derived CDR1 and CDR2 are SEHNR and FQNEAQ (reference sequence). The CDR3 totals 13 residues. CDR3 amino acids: CASSAGGPHEQFF. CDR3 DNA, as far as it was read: TGTGCCAGTTCTGCGGGAGGGCCGCATGAG.

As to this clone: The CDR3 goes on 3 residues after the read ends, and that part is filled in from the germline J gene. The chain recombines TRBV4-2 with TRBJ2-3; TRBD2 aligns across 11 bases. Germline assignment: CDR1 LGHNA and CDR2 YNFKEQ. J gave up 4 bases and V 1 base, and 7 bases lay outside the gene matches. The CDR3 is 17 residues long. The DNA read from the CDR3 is TGTGCCAGCAGCCAAGGGGCCGCTAGCGGGAGGTCAGATACG. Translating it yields CASSQGAASGRSDT. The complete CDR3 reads CASSQGAASGRSDTQYF.

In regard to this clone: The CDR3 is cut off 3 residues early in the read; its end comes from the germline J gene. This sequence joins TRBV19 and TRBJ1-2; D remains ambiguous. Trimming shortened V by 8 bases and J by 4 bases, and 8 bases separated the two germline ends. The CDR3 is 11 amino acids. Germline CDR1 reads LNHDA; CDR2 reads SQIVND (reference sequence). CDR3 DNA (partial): TGTGCCAGTGGACGGGGCTATGGC. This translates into CASGRGYG. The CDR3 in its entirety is CASGRGYGYTF. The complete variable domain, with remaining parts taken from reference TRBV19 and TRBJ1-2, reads DGGITQSPKYLFRKEGQNVTLSCEQNLNHDAMYWYRQDPGQGLRLIYYSQIVNDFQKGDIAEGYSVSREKKESFPLTVTSAQKNPTAFYLCASGRGYGYTFGSGTRLTVV.

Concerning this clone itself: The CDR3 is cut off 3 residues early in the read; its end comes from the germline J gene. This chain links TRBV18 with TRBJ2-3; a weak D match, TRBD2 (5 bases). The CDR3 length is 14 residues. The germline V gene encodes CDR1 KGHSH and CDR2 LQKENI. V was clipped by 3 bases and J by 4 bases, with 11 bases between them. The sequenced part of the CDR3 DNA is TGTGCCAGCTCACCGTTACGGGGTCCAGATACG. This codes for CASSPLRGPDT. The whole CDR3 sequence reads CASSPLRGPDTQYF. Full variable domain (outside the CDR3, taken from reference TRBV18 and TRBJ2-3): NAGVMQNPRHLVRRRGQEARLRCSPMKGHSHVYWYRQLPEEGLKFMVYLQKENIIDESGMPKERFSAEFPKEGPSILRIQQVVRGDSAAYFCASSPLRGPDTQYFGPGTRLTVL.

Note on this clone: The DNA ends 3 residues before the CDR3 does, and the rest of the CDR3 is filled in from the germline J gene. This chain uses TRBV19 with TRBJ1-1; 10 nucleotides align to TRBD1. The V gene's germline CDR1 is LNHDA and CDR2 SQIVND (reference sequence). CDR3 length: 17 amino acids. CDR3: CASGSDRGTGDYNEAFF. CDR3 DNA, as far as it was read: TGTGCCAGTGGCTCCGACCGGGGGACAGGGGATTACAATGAG.

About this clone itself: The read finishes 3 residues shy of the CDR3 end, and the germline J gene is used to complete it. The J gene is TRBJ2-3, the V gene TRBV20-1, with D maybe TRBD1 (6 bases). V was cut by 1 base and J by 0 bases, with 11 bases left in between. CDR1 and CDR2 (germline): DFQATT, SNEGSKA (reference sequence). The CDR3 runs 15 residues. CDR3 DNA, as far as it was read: TGCAGTGCTAGAGTGGGGGCACAGAGCACAGATACG. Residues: CSARVGAQSTDT. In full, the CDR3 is CSARVGAQSTDTQYF.

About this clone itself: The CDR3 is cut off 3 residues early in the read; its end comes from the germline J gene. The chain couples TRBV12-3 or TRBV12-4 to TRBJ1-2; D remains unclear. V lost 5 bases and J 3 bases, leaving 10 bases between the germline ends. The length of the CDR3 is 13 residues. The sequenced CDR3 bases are TGTGCCAGCAGTCCAACAGAATACTATGGC. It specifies CASSPTEYYG. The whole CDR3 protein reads CASSPTEYYGYTF.

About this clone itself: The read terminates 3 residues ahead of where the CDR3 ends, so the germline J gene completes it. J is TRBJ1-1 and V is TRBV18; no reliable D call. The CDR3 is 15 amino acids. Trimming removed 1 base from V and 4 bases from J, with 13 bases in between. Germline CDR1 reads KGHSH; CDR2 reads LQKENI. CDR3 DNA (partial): TGTGCCAGCTCACCACGACAAAATTGGGTCACTGAA. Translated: CASSPRQNWVTE. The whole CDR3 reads CASSPRQNWVTEAFF.

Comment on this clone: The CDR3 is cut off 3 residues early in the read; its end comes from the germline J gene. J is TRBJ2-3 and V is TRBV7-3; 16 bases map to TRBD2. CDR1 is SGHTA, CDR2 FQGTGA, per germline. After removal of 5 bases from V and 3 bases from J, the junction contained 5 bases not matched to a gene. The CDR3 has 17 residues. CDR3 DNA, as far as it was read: TGTGCCAGCAGCCCGGGACTAGCGGGAGGGCGAACAGATACG. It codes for CASSPGLAGGRTDT. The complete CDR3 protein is CASSPGLAGGRTDTQYF.

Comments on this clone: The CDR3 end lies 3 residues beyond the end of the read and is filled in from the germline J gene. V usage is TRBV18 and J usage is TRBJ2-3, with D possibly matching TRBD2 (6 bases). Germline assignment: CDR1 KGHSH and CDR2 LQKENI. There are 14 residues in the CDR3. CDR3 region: CASSPATGGETQYF. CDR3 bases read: TGTGCCAGCTCACCCGCGACCGGAGGGGAGACG.